Described below is a single TCR beta chain sequence and its context. Its antigen is still unknown. A much larger clone lies one base from this, so it may be a read error. The lymph nodes were axillary draining lymph nodes from breast cancer patients. This sample is part of a study of breast tumors, draining lymph nodes, adjacent tissues. The CDR3 sequence is 17 residues long. Study-wide results and limits: The lymph node origin of tumor T cells was framed as consistent with a hypothesis, not demonstrated.

MiXCR, run by TCRdb on the multiplex PCR reads, gives a single entry per CDR3 protein. Of 100,000 to 150,000 distinct CDR3 sequences in the sample, roughly 21% were seen once. The sample taken for sequencing was axillary lymph node tissue. This rearrangement joins TRBV12-3 or TRBV12-4 to TRBJ1-3; TRBD1 matches at 7 bases. The sequence was collected from a female donor with breast cancer. Some clones in this sample may be carry-over from other donors' samples. The CDR3 DNA is TGTGCCAGCAGTGAGGGACAGAAGATTATCTCTGGAAACACCACATATTTT. Residues: CASSEGQKIISGNTTYF.